A selection of T cell receptor beta chains follows, all from one sample in a study of blood T cell repertoires in COVID-19. Generated by immunoSEQ multiplex PCR, the TCRdb table keeps only in-frame clones and is missing some. The data hold around 300,000 clones, with 86% observed a single time. The sample taken for sequencing was peripheral blood. These receptors all stem from a woman aged 25 to 45 with active or convalescent COVID-19. Each CDR3 is given with its conserved first and last residue. A D gene is named only where the DNA matches it firmly. Clone size is given for some rows only: seen once, a few or many times, or a class if the clone is expanded.

CDR3	DNA	J	D	size	V
CASTPRDRVHEQYF	TGTGCCAGCACCCCCCGGGACAGGGTCCACGAGCAGTACTTC	TRBJ2-7	TRBD1	once	TRBV2
CASSLRSGVEQFF	TGTGCCAGCAGCTTAAGGAGCGGGGTCGAGCAGTTCTTC	TRBJ2-1	TRBD2	.	TRBV11-2
CAWSRTGSHQPQHF	TGTGCCTGGAGTAGGACAGGTTCGCATCAGCCCCAGCATTTT	TRBJ1-5	TRBD1	once	TRBV30
CASSRQGSYNEQFF	TGTGCCAGCAGCCGACAGGGTTCCTACAATGAGCAGTTCTTC	TRBJ2-1	TRBD1	once	TRBV6-2/TRBV6-3
CASSPPGLAGNEQFF	TGTGCCAGCTCACCACCGGGACTAGCGGGAAATGAGCAGTTCTTC	TRBJ2-1	TRBD2	.	TRBV18
CASSGVYNEQFF	TGTGCCAGCAGCGGAGTCTACAATGAGCAGTTCTTC	TRBJ2-1	.	.	TRBV2
CASSFPPEYF	TGTGCCAGCAGTTTCCCCCCGGAGTACTTC	TRBJ2-7	.	.	TRBV27
CASSPGEGSPNEQFF	TGTGCCAGCAGCCCGGGGGAGGGGTCCCCCAATGAGCAGTTCTTC	TRBJ2-1	TRBD2	few	TRBV6-5
CASSLGLLAGSQETQYF	TGTGCCAGCAGCTTAGGATTACTAGCAGGAAGCCAAGAGACCCAGTACTTC	TRBJ2-5	.	.	TRBV7-9
CATSRDFSGTGVLGYTF	TGTGCCACCAGCAGAGATTTTTCCGGGACAGGGGTTCTTGGCTACACCTTC	TRBJ1-2	TRBD1	few	TRBV15
CASIAPGQGAYEQFF	TGTGCCAGTATTGCGCCGGGACAGGGGGCCTATGAGCAGTTCTTC	TRBJ2-1	TRBD1	.	TRBV2
CASSQDTGTNYGYTF	TGCGCCAGCAGCCAAGATACAGGGACTAACTATGGCTACACCTTC	TRBJ1-2	.	many	TRBV4-1
CASSYRRGRNSPLHF	TGTGCCAGCAGTTACCGCAGGGGAAGGAATTCACCCCTCCACTTT	TRBJ1-6	.	once	TRBV27
CASSREGGTEAFF	TGTGCCAGCAGCCGGGAAGGGGGCACTGAAGCTTTCTTT	TRBJ1-1	.	.	TRBV7-9
CASSLVEYTEAFF	TGTGCCAGCAGCTTAGTTGAGTACACTGAAGCTTTCTTT	TRBJ1-1	.	.	TRBV7-2
CASSVGTSGGAEETQYF	TGTGCCAGCAGCGTAGGGACTAGCGGGGGGGCCGAGGAGACCCAGTACTTC	TRBJ2-5	TRBD2	few	TRBV9
CASSLLFVLAGYNEQFF	TGTGCCAGCAGTTTATTATTTGTGTTAGCGGGGTACAATGAGCAGTTCTTC	TRBJ2-1	TRBD2	.	TRBV28
CASSQPFDRLNTEAFF	TGCGCCAGCAGTCAACCTTTCGACAGGTTGAACACTGAAGCTTTCTTT	TRBJ1-1	.	.	TRBV23-1
CASGFGLRSDHEQFF	TGTGCTAGTGGTTTTGGACTAAGGTCCGACCATGAGCAGTTCTTC	TRBJ2-1	.	.	TRBV12-5
CASSEQTGDLNTEAFF	TGTGCCAGCTCAGAACAGACAGGGGACCTGAACACTGAAGCTTTCTTT	TRBJ1-1	TRBD1	.	TRBV18
CASSVASGGGNEQFF	TGTGCCAGCAGCGTAGCTTCTGGCGGGGGGAATGAGCAGTTCTTC	TRBJ2-1	TRBD2	.	TRBV9
CAWSVGGTGMNTEAFF	TGTGCCTGGAGTGTAGGTGGGACAGGGATGAACACTGAAGCTTTCTTT	TRBJ1-1	TRBD1	.	TRBV30
CASTEGGLSNQPQHF	TGTGCCAGTACCGAAGGAGGCCTGAGCAATCAGCCCCAGCATTTT	TRBJ1-5	.	.	TRBV19
CATKPSGGAADTQYF	TGCGCCACCAAACCGAGCGGGGGGGCGGCAGATACGCAGTATTTT	TRBJ2-3	TRBD2	.	TRBV5-1
CASSLTLLGRVEQPQHF	TGTGCCAGCAGCTTAACTCTGCTGGGCAGGGTGGAACAGCCCCAGCATTTT	TRBJ1-5	.	few	TRBV11-2
CASSVYLGGGYTF	TGTGCCAGTAGTGTCTACTTAGGGGGTGGCTACACCTTC	TRBJ1-2	.	.	TRBV19
CASSQGTGTGSQPQHF	TGTGCCAGCAGCCAAGGAACTGGGACAGGGAGTCAGCCCCAGCATTTT	TRBJ1-5	TRBD1	.	TRBV4-2
CASSQHAGTQETQYF	TGTGCCAGCAGCCAACACGCGGGGACCCAAGAGACCCAGTACTTC	TRBJ2-5	.	few	TRBV14
CAWTGTRGEQFF	TGTGCCTGGACAGGGACACGGGGCGAGCAGTTCTTC	TRBJ2-1	.	once	TRBV30
CASSLGRDSPLHF	TGTGCCAGCAGCTTAGGGAGGGATTCACCCCTCCACTTT	TRBJ1-6	.	.	TRBV7-3
CATSSTYKSSYNSPLHF	TGTGCCACCAGCTCTACCTATAAGAGCTCCTATAATTCACCCCTCCACTTT	TRBJ1-6	.	.	TRBV15
CASSRAGGTRYEQYF	TGTGCCAGCAGCCGCGCGGGGGGGACTCGCTACGAGCAGTACTTC	TRBJ2-7	TRBD2	.	TRBV13
CASRVPRDTQYF	TGCGCCAGCAGAGTCCCGCGAGATACGCAGTATTTT	TRBJ2-3	.	.	TRBV10-1
CASKWGQGGNQPQHF	TGTGCCAGTAAATGGGGACAGGGAGGCAATCAGCCCCAGCATTTT	TRBJ1-5	TRBD1	.	TRBV19
CASSYSSAILQPQHF	TGTGCCAGCAGTTACTCGAGTGCCATCCTTCAGCCCCAGCATTTT	TRBJ1-5	.	.	TRBV6-2/TRBV6-3
CAISESAGGTYEQYF	TGTGCCATCAGTGAATCAGCGGGGGGAACCTACGAGCAGTACTTC	TRBJ2-7	TRBD2	once	TRBV10-3
CASSVGGGLGSSYNSPLHF	TGTGCCAGCAGCGTAGGTGGCGGGCTAGGGAGCTCCTATAATTCACCCCTCCACTTT	TRBJ1-6	.	.	TRBV9
CASSQDTGTDTQYF	TGCGCCAGCAGCCAAGATACGGGGACAGATACGCAGTATTTT	TRBJ2-3	.	.	TRBV4-3
CASSKEGEEGSSYEQYF	TGTGCCAGCAGCAAAGAAGGAGAAGAAGGGAGCTCCTACGAGCAGTACTTC	TRBJ2-7	.	.	TRBV21-1
CASSDAAGVTPLHF	TGTGCCAGCAGTGATGCCGCGGGGGTTACACCCCTCCACTTT	TRBJ1-6	.	.	TRBV28
CASSFRERKEGSNSPLHF	TGTGCCAGCAGCTTTAGGGAACGGAAGGAGGGGTCTAATTCACCCCTCCACTTT	TRBJ1-6	.	.	TRBV5-5
CASSGTGDRSGNTIYF	TGTGCCAGCTCAGGGACAGGGGACCGCTCTGGAAACACCATATATTTT	TRBJ1-3	TRBD1	.	TRBV18
CSASSGQQSRHF	TGCAGTGCTAGTAGCGGACAGCAGTCTAGGCATTTT	TRBJ1-5	.	few	TRBV20-1
CASSLKGQKAFF	TGTGCCAGCAGTTTAAAGGGACAGAAAGCTTTCTTT	TRBJ1-1	TRBD1	.	TRBV28
CARLQTVATNEKLFF	TGCGCCAGGCTACAGACAGTTGCAACTAATGAAAAACTGTTTTTT	TRBJ1-4	.	.	TRBV23-1
CAITLDRATEAFF	TGTGCCATCACCTTGGACAGGGCCACTGAAGCTTTCTTT	TRBJ1-1	TRBD1	.	TRBV10-3
CASSNYPGENTEAFF	TGTGCCAGTAGTAACTACCCAGGGGAGAACACTGAAGCTTTCTTT	TRBJ1-1	.	few	TRBV19
CASSFSAVRGVSFGSPLHF	TGTGCCAGCAGCTTTTCCGCGGTCAGGGGCGTTTCTTTCGGGTCACCCCTCCACTTT	TRBJ1-6	.	.	TRBV7-9
CASSVPGQTNTEAFF	TGTGCCAGCAGTGTTCCGGGACAGACGAACACTGAAGCTTTCTTT	TRBJ1-1	TRBD1	.	TRBV6-2/TRBV6-3
CASSGRDRDTTDTQYF	TGTGCCAGTAGTGGCCGGGACAGGGACACTACAGATACGCAGTATTTT	TRBJ2-3	TRBD1	.	TRBV19
CASSALVHTWTGRPSLHF	TGTGCCAGCAGTGCTTTAGTGCACACGTGGACAGGGCGTCCCTCCCTCCACTTT	TRBJ1-6	TRBD1	.	TRBV6-1
CASSSEMQGAGYTF	TGCGCCAGCAGTTCTGAAATGCAGGGGGCTGGCTACACCTTC	TRBJ1-2	TRBD1	.	TRBV5-1
CASNRGADYGYTF	TGTGCCAGCAATCGGGGGGCGGACTATGGCTACACCTTC	TRBJ1-2	.	few	TRBV14
CASSMRPTGNEQYF	TGTGCCAGTAGTATGCGGCCGACAGGTAACGAGCAGTACTTC	TRBJ2-7	.	.	TRBV19
CASGQFNSYEQYF	TGTGCCAGTGGGCAGTTTAACTCCTACGAGCAGTACTTC	TRBJ2-7	.	.	TRBV6-5
CASSEVHRGPNTEAFF	TGCGCCAGCAGTGAGGTACACAGGGGACCGAACACTGAAGCTTTCTTT	TRBJ1-1	TRBD1	.	TRBV10-2
CASSLALAASLGEQYF	TGCGCCAGCAGCTTGGCGTTAGCGGCATCCTTAGGGGAGCAGTACTTC	TRBJ2-7	.	.	TRBV5-1
CAAGGRTNAGANVLTF	TGTGCCGCAGGGGGACGGACCAATGCTGGGGCCAACGTCCTGACTTTC	TRBJ2-6	TRBD1	.	TRBV28
CASSQDYGAAPYEQYF	TGTGCCAGCAGCCAAGATTATGGGGCGGCCCCCTACGAGCAGTACTTC	TRBJ2-7	.	.	TRBV4-2